Each of the 14 T cell receptor beta chains below was sequenced from the same sample in a study of cytomegalovirus exposure and HLA in healthy donors. The data were produced by immunoSEQ multiplex PCR, yet TCRdb's version contains in-frame clones alone and is incomplete. The sample lists 100,000 to 150,000 clones; over 90% were seen once. The sample was PBMCs. These receptor sequences come from a woman between 18 and 30 years old in good health and CMV-seronegative.

This chain uses TRBV5-1 with TRBJ2-6; 8 bases are shared with TRBD1. The CDR3 contains 18 residues. Germline V CDR1 and CDR2: SGHRS, YFSETQ. With V trimmed by 0 bases and J by 2 bases, 7 bases remained unmatched. The CDR3 DNA follows: TGCGCCAGCAGCTTGGCAGGACAGGGAAATACTGGGGCCAACGTCCTGACTTTC. Protein sequence: CASSLAGQGNTGANVLTF.

The V gene is TRBV9, the J gene TRBJ2-7; D gene unclear. Germline V lookup: CDR1 SGDLS, CDR2 YYNGEE. The CDR3 is 15 residues long. V lost 3 bases to trimming and J lost 1 base, with 14 bases between them. The CDR3: CASSASSGRSYEQYF. CDR3 in DNA: TGTGCCAGCAGCGCTAGTAGTGGTAGATCCTACGAGCAGTACTTC. The variable domain in full, with the rest retrieved from reference TRBV9 and TRBJ2-7, is DSGVTQTPKHLITATGQRVTLRCSPRSGDLSVYWYQQSLDQGLQFLIQYYNGEERAKGNILERFSAQQFPDLHSELNLSSLELGDSALYFCASSASSGRSYEQYFGPGTRLTVT.

V gene TRBV6-5 combines with J gene TRBJ2-3, with D possibly matching TRBD2 (6 bases). V was shortened by 4 bases and J by 3 bases, with 11 bases between the two germline ends. The CDR3 has 14 residues. The germline CDR1 and CDR2 sequences are MNHEY and SVGAGI. For the CDR3, the DNA is TGTGCCAGCAGTTTCGGGGAGGCGACAGATACGCAGTATTTT. Translating gives CASSFGEATDTQYF.

The chain uses TRBV9 and TRBJ1-2; D is possibly TRBD1 (5 bases). CDR1 and CDR2 from the germline V gene are SGDLS and YYNGEE. The CDR3 totals 14 residues. Trimming stripped 0 bases from V and 4 bases from J, with 10 bases between. CDR3 DNA: TGTGCCAGCAGCGTAGCGGGGGACGGCTATGGCTACACCTTC. Amino acids: CASSVAGDGYGYTF.

The chain links TRBV5-5 to TRBJ2-7, with TRBD2 as a possible D gene (5 bases). Trimming removed 3 bases at V and 5 bases at J, with 9 bases between. Germline CDR1 SGHKS, CDR2 YYEKEE (reference sequence). CDR3 length equals 12 residues. Here the CDR3 reads CASSSYGNEQYF. DNA for the CDR3: TGTGCCAGCAGCTCGTACGGGAACGAGCAGTACTTC.

The V and J genes are TRBV6-5 and TRBJ1-5; D gene ambiguous. The CDR3 contains 13 residues. Trimming stripped 2 bases from V and 7 bases from J, with 9 bases between. Germline CDR1 MNHEY, CDR2 SVGAGI. Written as DNA, the CDR3 is TGTGCCAGCAGTTACAGGTTCGGGCAGCCCCAGCATTTT. It translates to CASSYRFGQPQHF.

The CDR3 reads CASSHHSGANVLTF. The CDR3 DNA is TGTGCCAGCAGCCATCATTCTGGGGCCAACGTCCTGACTTTC. The chain recombines TRBV5-4 with TRBJ2-6; D unclear. CDR1 SGHNT and CDR2 YYREEE come from the germline V gene (reference sequence). Trimming stripped 4 bases from V and 1 base from J, with 6 bases between. The CDR3 spans 14 residues.

The chain links TRBV29-1 to TRBJ1-3; 8 positions match TRBD1. The CDR3 spans 13 residues. Germline V gives CDR1 SQVTM, CDR2 ANQGSEA. Trimming took 7 bases from V and 9 from J; bases not matched to a gene: 11. Written as DNA, the CDR3 is TGCAGCGCTTGGGGGACAGGCGGTGGCACCATATATTTT. The encoded protein is CSAWGTGGGTIYF.

The CDR3 coding sequence is TGTGCCACCCCCCCGAGCGGGATTAAGAGATCGGTATGCGAGCAGTACTTC. As protein: CATPPSGIKRSVCEQYF. The rearrangement uses TRBV11-3 and TRBJ2-7; 7 nucleotides line up with TRBD2. Germline-derived CDR1 and CDR2 are SGHNT and YENEEA. This CDR3 spans 17 amino acids. The J segment lost 6 bases and the V segment lost 10 bases, leaving 24 bases of the junction unmatched.

V gene TRBV28 combines with J gene TRBJ2-7, with 10 nucleotides matching TRBD1. The CDR3 has 14 amino acids. Per the germline V gene, CDR1 is MDHEN and CDR2 is SYDVKM. V lost 4 bases and J lost 2; bases outside the gene matches: 2. The CDR3 region has the DNA TGTGCCAGCAGTTGGACAGGGGGAACCTACGAGCAGTACTTC. Protein: CASSWTGGTYEQYF. Supplemented by reference TRBV28 and TRBJ2-7, the full variable domain reads DVKVTQSSRYLVKRTGEKVFLECVQDMDHENMFWYRQDPGLGLRLIYFSYDVKMKEKGDIPEGYSVSREKKERFSLILESASTNQTSMYLCASSWTGGTYEQYFGPGTRLTVT.

This CDR3 is CASSETRNTEAFF. The CDR3 DNA sequence: TGTGCCAGCAGTGAAACTAGGAACACTGAAGCTTTCTTT. The rearrangement links TRBV25-1 to TRBJ1-1; no reliable D call. Germline loops: CDR1 MGHDK, CDR2 SYGVNS. V was cut by 2 bases and J by 1 base, with 5 bases left in between. The CDR3 covers 13 residues.

CDR3 in amino acids: CAWGTLYEQYF. The CDR3, as DNA: TGTGCCTGGGGGACACTCTACGAGCAGTACTTC. V usage is TRBV30 and J usage is TRBJ2-7; D perhaps matches TRBD1 (6 bases). Germline CDR1 is GTSNPN and CDR2 is SVGIG (reference sequence). The CDR3 sequence is 11 residues long. Trimming took off 5 bases at V and 3 bases at J, with 8 bases between the two ends.

The V and J genes are TRBV5-1 and TRBJ2-3, with 7 nucleotides matching TRBD1. This CDR3 comprises 16 residues. Trimming cost V 0 bases and J 2 bases; bases outside gene matches: 6. Per the germline V gene, CDR1 is SGHRS and CDR2 is YFSETQ. The CDR3 is CASSLAGTALTDTQYF. CDR3 nucleotides: TGCGCCAGCAGCTTGGCCGGGACAGCCCTCACAGATACGCAGTATTTT.

CDR3 sequence (DNA): TGCGCCAGCAGCCCTGACTCGGTCAATGAGCAGTTCTTC. Its translation: CASSPDSVNEQFF. The chain carries TRBV5-1 and TRBJ2-1; D remains unclear. Germline V gene data show CDR1 as SGHRS and CDR2 as YFSETQ. Trimming took 4 bases from V and 6 from J, leaving 11 bases between them. The CDR3 has 13 residues.